This TCR beta chain was captured by sequencing in a study of T cell responses to AZD1222 COVID-19 vaccine. As concerns this clone: Its matching antigen is unknown.

Notes on the study in general: Repertoire collection took place solely once the T cell response had peaked.

The method was immunoSEQ multiplex PCR; TCRdb's version includes in-frame clones alone and lacks a portion of them. The sample shows 150,000 or so clones, around 88% of them seen only once. V lost 10 bases to trimming and J lost 3 bases, with 16 bases between them. The CDR3 covers 15 residues. Looked up from germline, CDR1 is LNHDA and CDR2 is SQIVND (reference sequence). This TCR was recovered from an adult in good health. The chain uses TRBV19 and TRBJ1-6, with D perhaps TRBD1 (6 bases). Sequenced material: peripheral blood, taken on day 0 of AZD1222 vaccination. The CDR3 bases are TGTGCCACCTCAAGGACAGAAAACTATAATTCACCCCTCCACTTT. Amino acids: CATSRTENYNSPLHF. Looking up the rest from reference TRBV19 and TRBJ1-6 gives the full variable domain: DGGITQSPKYLFRKEGQNVTLSCEQNLNHDAMYWYRQDPGQGLRLIYYSQIVNDFQKGDIAEGYSVSREKKESFPLTVTSAQKNPTAFYLCATSRTENYNSPLHFGNGTRLTVT.